Listed here are 4 T cell receptor beta chains from one sample, sequenced in a study of T cell responses to AZD1222 COVID-19 vaccine. Sequenced by immunoSEQ multiplex PCR; TCRdb stores in-frame clones only, minus some. The sample has 130,000 to 150,000 clones, about nine tenths seen once. This sample comprised peripheral blood, obtained on day 0 of MenACWY control vaccination. These receptors all come from an adult in good health.

The chain uses TRBV7-9 and TRBJ1-3, with a weak D call TRBD1 (5 bases). Germline V gene sequence: CDR1 SEHNR, CDR2 FQNEAQ (reference sequence). Between the trimmed V and J ends, which lost 0 bases and 4 bases, there was a span of 13 bases. This CDR3 spans 16 amino acids. CDR3 amino acids: CASSLALGLVGNTIYF. Written as DNA, the CDR3 is TGTGCCAGCAGCTTAGCGCTGGGGCTGGTCGGAAACACCATATATTTT.

The chain joins TRBV7-2 to TRBJ1-3; D is uncertain. Germline CDR1 SGHTA, CDR2 FQGNSA. Trimming left V 1 base short and J 4 bases short, with 8 bases between. The CDR3 is 14 residues long. CDR3 sequence reads: CASSLESGGNTIYF. In DNA form, the CDR3 reads TGTGCCAGCAGCTTAGAGTCTGGAGGAAACACCATATATTTT.

This clone has just a few counts. The chain joins TRBV2 to TRBJ1-3, with D maybe TRBD1 (5 bases). In germline, CDR1 is SNHLY, CDR2 FYNNEI. There are 15 residues in the CDR3. V gave up 6 bases and J gave up 0 bases, with 12 bases separating them. CDR3 DNA: TGTGCCAGCAGACAGGACGCAAGCTCTGGAAACACCATATATTTT. Residues: CASRQDASSGNTIYF.

This clone was counted a few times. The V and J genes are TRBV7-8 and TRBJ2-4; D not certain. The CDR3 is made up of 15 amino acids. Trimming stripped 0 bases from V and 7 bases from J, with 13 bases between. Per germline, CDR1 SGHVS and CDR2 FQNEAQ. The CDR3 DNA reads TGTGCCAGCAGCTTAGCGCGAAGCGTGGGTAACATTCAGTACTTC. It translates to CASSLARSVGNIQYF.